The next 28 T cell receptor beta chains were all read from a single sample in a study of early T cells in non-severe SARS-CoV-2 infection. TCRdb used MiXCR to reprocess the 5' RACE reads, holding one entry per CDR3 protein. The data contain tens of thousands of distinct CDR3 sequences, 9.5% to 15% of them singletons. The sequenced material came from whole blood. The receptors were gathered from an adult who was a healthcare worker with PCR-confirmed SARS-CoV-2 infection or an uninfected control (not recorded which).

The J gene is TRBJ2-3, the V gene TRBV7-9; 16 nucleotides align to TRBD2. This CDR3 region has 18 residues. The germline V gene encodes CDR1 SEHNR and CDR2 FQNEAQ (reference sequence). The junction had 10 bases not matched to a gene; V was cut back by 4 bases and J by 6 bases. This CDR3 reads CASSSSGLAGGPWDTQYF. Written as DNA, the CDR3 is TGTGCCAGCAGCTCATCGGGACTAGCGGGAGGGCCTTGGGATACGCAGTATTTT.

This clonotype was detected a few times. CDR3 sequence: CASSQRGEKLFF. The CDR3 DNA reads as TGTGCCAGCAGTCAGAGGGGCGAGAAACTGTTTTTT. The rearrangement links TRBV28 to TRBJ1-4; a weak D match, TRBD1 (5 bases). V was shortened by 5 bases and J by 11 bases, with 12 bases between the two germline ends. The CDR3 covers 12 residues. CDR1 and CDR2 from the germline V gene are MDHEN and SYDVKM.

V gene TRBV2 combines with J gene TRBJ2-7; D is uncertain. V lost 7 bases to trimming and J lost 0 bases, with 16 bases between them. Germline V CDR1 and CDR2: SNHLY, FYNNEI. This CDR3 comprises 15 residues. CDR3 region: CASIPGRFSSYEQYF. The CDR3 DNA reads TGTGCCAGCATTCCTGGGCGGTTTTCCTCCTACGAGCAGTACTTC.

This clonotype was observed at least ten times. The V gene is TRBV29-1, the J gene TRBJ2-1, with a tentative D call TRBD2 (6 bases). CDR3 size: 15 residues. Trimming pared 4 bases from V and 4 bases from J, leaving 17 bases between. Germline V gene data show CDR1 as SQVTM and CDR2 as ANQGSEA. The CDR3 reads CSVVAGDFSYNEQFF. CDR3 sequence (DNA): TGCAGCGTTGTGGCTGGGGACTTTTCTTACAATGAGCAGTTCTTC.

This clonotype was recorded a few times. This chain connects TRBV7-2 to TRBJ1-2; 7 nucleotides line up with TRBD1. Trimming cost V 5 bases and J 2 bases; bases outside gene matches: 8. CDR3 length: 15 amino acids. Germline CDR1 reads SGHTA; CDR2 reads FQGNSA. CDR3 residues: CASSLNRGYNYGYTF. CDR3 nucleotide sequence: TGTGCCAGCAGCCTCAACAGGGGATACAACTATGGCTACACCTTC.

There are many counts of this clonotype. The CDR3 here is CASSPGTSGSDTQYF. CDR3 coding DNA: TGTGCCAGCAGCCCCGGGACTAGCGGATCGGATACGCAGTATTTT. This rearrangement joins TRBV12-3 or TRBV12-4 to TRBJ2-3, with 11 bases that match TRBD2. The CDR3 length is 15 residues. V shed 6 bases and J 6 bases; nucleotides not matched to a gene: 8.

This clonotype was recorded at least ten times. This chain uses TRBV7-9 with TRBJ1-1; D gene unclear. Trimming took off 1 base at V and 5 bases at J, with 14 bases between the two ends. The CDR3 runs to 15 residues. In germline, CDR1 is SEHNR, CDR2 FQNEAQ (reference sequence). CDR3 sequence (DNA): TGTGCCAGCAGCTTAGAATGGGGAGGGAGAACTGAAGCTTTCTTT. This codes for CASSLEWGGRTEAFF.

The chain joins TRBV28 to TRBJ2-5; D might be TRBD1 (5 bases). The CDR3 is 14 residues long. Germline V gene sequence: CDR1 MDHEN, CDR2 SYDVKM. V lost 6 bases and J 2 bases, leaving 13 bases between the germline ends. Written as DNA, the CDR3 is TGTGCCAGCAGACAGGAGATTGTTCAAGAGACCCAGTACTTC. Residues: CASRQEIVQETQYF.

This clonotype was observed at least ten times. V is TRBV4-1 and J is TRBJ1-4; 12 nucleotides match TRBD1. The CDR3 extends over 15 amino acids. From germline, CDR1 is MGHRA and CDR2 YSYEKL. J gave up 7 bases and V 3 bases, and 3 bases lay outside the gene matches. The DNA for the CDR3 is TGCGCCAGCAGCCAGGGGACAGGGGGCAGTGAAAAACTGTTTTTT. Translating it yields CASSQGTGGSEKLFF.

This clonotype showed up many times. This rearrangement joins TRBV19 to TRBJ1-5; 10 nucleotides align to TRBD1. Germline V lookup: CDR1 LNHDA, CDR2 SQIVND (reference sequence). There are 17 residues in the CDR3. With V trimmed by 6 bases and J by 2 bases, 10 bases remained unmatched. The CDR3 region is CASSGTGVLFGNQPQHF. The CDR3 coding sequence is TGTGCCAGTAGCGGGACAGGGGTTTTATTCGGCAATCAGCCCCAGCATTTT.

The chain links TRBV18 to TRBJ1-5; D may be TRBD1 (5 bases). The V and J ends lost 2 bases and 5 bases respectively, with 7 bases between them. CDR1 and CDR2 (germline): KGHSH, LQKENI. The CDR3 covers 13 residues. CDR3 in DNA: TGTGCCAGCTCACCAGGGGGGTATCAGCCCCAGCATTTT. Encoded protein: CASSPGGYQPQHF.

This clonotype was detected many times. The chain joins TRBV15 to TRBJ2-2; 9 bases agree with TRBD1. In germline, CDR1 is LNHNV, CDR2 YYDKDF (reference sequence). Trimming took 5 bases from V and 1 from J; bases not matched to a gene: 5. The CDR3 runs to 16 residues. The CDR3 sequence is CATSLPGQGNTGELFF. CDR3 bases: TGTGCCACCAGCTTGCCGGGACAGGGGAACACCGGGGAGCTGTTTTTT.

This clonotype was picked up a small number of times. The chain has TRBV12-3 or TRBV12-4 and TRBJ2-1; TRBD2 aligns across 7 bases. The CDR3 is made up of 13 amino acids. Germline trimming cut 6 bases from V and 4 bases from J; bases unmatched to any gene: 3. DNA for the CDR3: TGTGCCAGCAGCTATAGCGGGTACAATGAGCAGTTCTTC. Its translation is CASSYSGYNEQFF.

The V call is TRBV25-1, the J call TRBJ1-1, with a tentative D call TRBD1 (5 bases). The CDR3 covers 14 residues. V was pared by 2 bases and J by 1 base, with 8 bases between. Germline CDR1 and CDR2: MGHDK and SYGVNS. The CDR3 loop is CASSEAGQNTEAFF. The CDR3 DNA sequence: TGTGCCAGCAGTGAAGCTGGACAGAACACTGAAGCTTTCTTT.

CDR3 sequence (DNA): TGTGCCAGCAGTTCACAGGGGGCGGGTAGTGAGCAGTTCTTC. This codes for CASSSQGAGSEQFF. The V call is TRBV6-6, the J call TRBJ2-1; TRBD1 matches at 9 bases. The CDR3 has 14 amino acids. Looked up from germline, CDR1 is MNHNY and CDR2 is SVGAGI (reference sequence). Trimming took 4 bases from V and 9 from J; bases not matched to a gene: 7.

This clonotype was seen more than once but under ten times. This chain connects TRBV11-2 to TRBJ1-6; no clear D. V lost 1 base and J 11 bases, leaving 15 bases between the germline ends. The CDR3 has 15 residues. The V gene's germline CDR1 is SGHAT and CDR2 FQNNGV. The CDR3 DNA reads as TGTGCCAGCAGCTTAGGAACCGGGGTGGACCCACCCCTCCACTTT. This sequence encodes CASSLGTGVDPPLHF.

CDR3 bases: TGTGCCAGCAGCTTAGAGCGGGGGGGATACGAGCAGTACTTC. Its protein product is CASSLERGGYEQYF. This sequence joins TRBV7-6 and TRBJ2-7, with 10 bases matching TRBD2. In germline, CDR1 is SGHVS, CDR2 FNYEAQ. The CDR3 length is 14 residues. With 1 base clipped from V and 4 bases from J, the junction kept 1 base outside the gene matches.

The J gene is TRBJ2-2, the V gene TRBV6-1; 8 bases agree with TRBD1. The germline V gene encodes CDR1 MNHNS and CDR2 SASEGT. This CDR3 contains 13 residues. After removal of 6 bases from V and 7 bases from J, the junction contained 4 bases not matched to a gene. CDR3 loop: CASRTGVNGELFF. CDR3 bases: TGTGCCAGCAGGACAGGGGTTAACGGGGAGCTGTTTTTT.

The table lists this clonotype with many counts. The V and J genes are TRBV9 and TRBJ2-3; 9 bases fit TRBD2. CDR3 length: 15 amino acids. Trimming removed 2 bases from V and 6 bases from J; junction bases left unmatched: 7. The germline V gene encodes CDR1 SGDLS and CDR2 YYNGEE. The CDR3: CASSVGGGAMDTQYF. The CDR3 DNA sequence: TGTGCCAGCAGCGTGGGCGGGGGGGCGATGGATACGCAGTATTTT.

This clonotype was seen many times. This chain joins TRBV5-5 and TRBJ1-1, with D possibly being TRBD1 (5 bases). Germline V CDR1 and CDR2: SGHKS, YYEKEE (reference sequence). V was clipped by 0 bases and J by 0 bases, with 9 bases between them. This CDR3 spans 15 amino acids. The CDR3 reads CASSLEQGMNTEAFF. In nucleotides, the CDR3 is TGTGCCAGCAGCTTGGAGCAGGGTATGAACACTGAAGCTTTCTTT.

This clonotype came up a few times. V usage is TRBV12-3 or TRBV12-4 and J usage is TRBJ2-2; weak D call: TRBD1 (6 bases). V shed 6 bases and J shed 7 bases, with 15 bases lying between them. This CDR3 has 14 residues. The CDR3 protein is CASSSGTSIGELFF. The CDR3 nucleotides are TGTGCCAGCAGCTCCGGGACAAGTATCGGGGAGCTGTTTTTT.

This chain uses TRBV5-4 with TRBJ2-3; 12 nucleotides line up with TRBD2. The CDR3 sequence is 17 residues long. Germline CDR1 SGHNT, CDR2 YYREEE (reference sequence). V was clipped by 1 base and J by 0 bases; unmatched bases: 3. The CDR3 nucleotides read TGTGCCAGCAGCTTGAGGGGGACTAGCGGGAGCACAGATACGCAGTATTTT. It yields the protein CASSLRGTSGSTDTQYF. Using reference TRBV5-4 and TRBJ2-3 for the parts outside the CDR3, the full variable domain is ETGVTQSPTHLIKTRGQQVTLRCSSQSGHNTVSWYQQALGQGPQFIFQYYREEENGRGNFPPRFSGLQFPNYSSELNVNALELDDSALYLCASSLRGTSGSTDTQYFGPGTRLTVL.

This clonotype was detected many times. The genes are TRBV29-1 and TRBJ1-1, with a tentative D call TRBD1 (5 bases). CDR1 is SQVTM and CDR2 is ANQGSEA in the germline V gene. The CDR3 covers 12 residues. The DNA for the CDR3 is TGCACAGTGCTGGGGGAAGGCACTGAAGCTTTCTTT. Protein sequence: CTVLGEGTEAFF.

This clonotype was counted a few times. V gene TRBV5-4 combines with J gene TRBJ2-3; D not certain. The CDR3 sequence is 14 residues long. Between the trimmed V and J ends, which lost 3 bases and 2 bases, there was a span of 10 bases. Germline CDR1 SGHNT, CDR2 YYREEE (reference sequence). As DNA, the CDR3 is TGTGCCAGCAGCTCGCGAAGGGTCACAGATACGCAGTATTTT. Its protein product is CASSSRRVTDTQYF.

As to this clonotype: The junction differs from germline at one of its ends, possibly a read error. V and J are TRBV4-2 and TRBJ1-1, with D unclear. Germline values: CDR1 LGHNA, CDR2 YNFKEQ. The CDR3 has 15 amino acids. This CDR3 reads CVSSQEGSMNTEAFF. The CDR3 bases are TGTGTCAGCAGCCAAGAGGGCAGTATGAACACTGAAGCTTTCTTT.

This clonotype was counted at least ten times. The V gene is TRBV27, the J gene TRBJ2-1; 10 positions match TRBD2. V was pared by 4 bases and J by 0 bases, with 9 bases of the junction left unmatched. Per germline, CDR1 MNHEY and CDR2 SMNVEV (reference sequence). The CDR3 extends over 18 amino acids. Here the CDR3 reads CASSSAWTSGPSYNEQFF. DNA for the CDR3: TGTGCCAGCAGTTCAGCCTGGACTAGCGGACCCTCCTACAATGAGCAGTTCTTC.

A word on this clonotype: This may come from a read error, since a much larger clone is one base off. This chain links TRBV7-9 with TRBJ1-1; D perhaps matches TRBD1 (6 bases). The CDR3 loop spans 13 amino acids. Germline V CDR1 and CDR2: SEHNR, FQNEAQ (reference sequence). The V end lost 6 bases, the J end lost 1 base, and 9 bases lay between the germline ends. The CDR3 is CASSKQGNTEAFF. CDR3 sequence (DNA): TGTGCCAGCAGTAAACAGGGGAACACTGAAGCTTTCTTT.

The V call is TRBV5-1, the J call TRBJ1-2; D may be TRBD1 (6 bases). The CDR3 consists of 13 residues. Deletions cut 4 bases from V and 3 bases from J, with 10 bases between. The germline V gene encodes CDR1 SGHRS and CDR2 YFSETQ. CDR3 region: CASSKDSDYGYTF. The CDR3 region has the DNA TGCGCCAGCAGCAAGGACAGCGACTATGGCTACACCTTC.